This T cell receptor (beta chain) was observed in a study of blood T cell repertoires in COVID-19. Study-wide background: The origin of the acute and convalescent COVID-19 samples was the United States, Italy and Spain. In each case, the material was cDNA or gDNA derived from T cells, B-cell-depleted T cells, or PBMCs.

Only a few counts were recorded for this clone. Under the authors' procedure: Estimation of nucleated cell counts was performed using reference gene primer amplification. Method: immunoSEQ multiplex PCR; TCRdb's copy keeps in-frame clones and lacks some. Clone size and V and J calls were adopted from that table, with D and trimming inferred from the DNA. The table shows a few hundred thousand clones, with around 82% occurring only once. Seattle patient enrollment occurred during active infection, with longitudinal follow-up thereafter. V dropped 6 bases and J dropped 9; count of bases not matched to a gene: 6. There are 13 residues in the CDR3. Germline CDR1 MDHEN, CDR2 SYDVKM.

This rearrangement joins TRBV28 to TRBJ1-5; 9 nucleotides line up with TRBD1. Sequencing used peripheral blood. The clonotype originates from a human donor with COVID-19, enrolled during active disease. The donor label of this sample is uncertain. CDR3 amino acids: CASRQGALGPQHF. The CDR3 nucleotides read TGTGCCAGCAGACAGGGGGCCTTGGGGCCCCAGCATTTT.